These 10 T cell receptor beta chains came from one sample sequenced in a study of cytomegalovirus exposure and HLA in healthy donors. TCRdb's table, derived via immunoSEQ multiplex PCR, lists solely in-frame clones and lacks some. The repertoire holds roughly 120,000 clones, with roughly nine tenths as singletons. Sample: PBMCs. These receptors came from a man between 18 and 35 years old in good health and CMV-seropositive.

The chain uses TRBV2 and TRBJ2-5, with D maybe TRBD1 (7 bases). The V and J ends lost 7 bases and 4 bases respectively, with 16 bases between them. In germline, CDR1 is SNHLY, CDR2 FYNNEI. This CDR3 region has 14 residues. The CDR3 sequence: CASTRRGPGETQYF. CDR3 sequence (DNA): TGTGCCAGCACCAGGAGGGGGCCAGGAGAGACCCAGTACTTC.

J is TRBJ2-3 and V is TRBV7-2; D is uncertain. The CDR3 loop spans 14 amino acids. Germline-derived CDR1 and CDR2 are SGHTA and FQGNSA. Trimming pared 4 bases from V and 2 bases from J, leaving 10 bases between. This CDR3 reads CASSSRLFTDTQYF. CDR3 sequence (DNA): TGTGCCAGCAGCTCTCGACTCTTCACAGATACGCAGTATTTT.

The rearrangement joins TRBV4-1 to TRBJ2-2; 9 nucleotides line up with TRBD1. After removal of 6 bases from V and 4 bases from J, the junction contained 6 bases not matched to a gene. Germline V gene sequence: CDR1 MGHRA, CDR2 YSYEKL. The length of the CDR3 is 15 residues. The CDR3 coding sequence is TGCGCCAGCAGTACACCGGGACAGGGCACCGGGGAGCTGTTTTTT. Amino acids: CASSTPGQGTGELFF.

The V call is TRBV5-1, the J call TRBJ1-1, with D hard to call. This CDR3 has 16 amino acids. Germline V CDR1 and CDR2: SGHRS, YFSETQ. Trimming shortened V by 1 base and J by 4 bases, and 17 bases separated the two germline ends. The CDR3, as DNA: TGCGCCAGCAGCTTGAGGAGCGGCTCGACGGCCACTGAAGCTTTCTTT. The encoded protein is CASSLRSGSTATEAFF.

The chain joins TRBV7-2 to TRBJ1-1, with 10 bases lining up with TRBD1. With 5 bases clipped from V and 5 bases from J, the junction kept 8 bases outside the gene matches. This CDR3 region has 15 residues. CDR1 and CDR2 from the germline V gene are SGHTA and FQGNSA. The CDR3, as DNA: TGTGCCAGCAGCCTAAAGACAGGGGGCTATACTGAAGCTTTCTTT. It encodes CASSLKTGGYTEAFF.

V gene TRBV19 combines with J gene TRBJ2-1; the match to TRBD1 covers 9 bases. This CDR3 is built from 15 residues. J gave up 5 bases and V 9 bases, and 11 bases lay outside the gene matches. Germline loops: CDR1 LNHDA, CDR2 SQIVND (reference sequence). The chain's CDR3 is CARSLQGALDNEQFF. CDR3 nucleotides: TGTGCCAGAAGCCTACAGGGGGCATTGGACAATGAGCAGTTCTTC.

The CDR3 DNA reads as TGCAGCGTGGGACAGCTTGAAGCTTTCTTT. This encodes CSVGQLEAFF. This rearrangement joins TRBV29-1 to TRBJ1-1; 7 bases are a match to TRBD1. V trimming: 6 bases; J trimming: 7 bases; junction bases outside the gene matches: 2. The CDR3 extends over 10 amino acids. CDR1 and CDR2 from the germline V gene are SQVTM and ANQGSEA.

CDR3 in amino acids: CASSFPSFRDRETHEQYF. CDR3 nucleotides: TGTGCCAGCAGTTTCCCCTCTTTCCGGGACAGGGAAACCCACGAGCAGTACTTC. The chain has TRBV28 and TRBJ2-7; TRBD1 agrees at 9 bases. After removal of 3 bases from V and 5 bases from J, the junction contained 17 bases not matched to a gene. CDR1 MDHEN and CDR2 SYDVKM come from the germline V gene. The CDR3 spans 18 residues. Based on the CDR3 plus reference TRBV28 and TRBJ2-7, the full variable domain is DVKVTQSSRYLVKRTGEKVFLECVQDMDHENMFWYRQDPGLGLRLIYFSYDVKMKEKGDIPEGYSVSREKKERFSLILESASTNQTSMYLCASSFPSFRDRETHEQYFGPGTRLTVT.

The chain employs TRBV5-1 and TRBJ1-1; a weak D match, TRBD1 (5 bases). Germline V lookup: CDR1 SGHRS, CDR2 YFSETQ. The CDR3 covers 15 residues. V lost 3 bases, J lost 1 base, and 13 bases lay in between. The CDR3 reads CASSSAPGRNTEAFF. In DNA form, the CDR3 reads TGCGCCAGCAGCTCGGCCCCAGGGCGGAACACTGAAGCTTTCTTT.

The chain recombines TRBV18 with TRBJ2-5, with 8 bases that match TRBD2. J gave up 3 bases and V 3 bases, and 9 bases lay outside the gene matches. From germline, CDR1 is KGHSH and CDR2 LQKENI. CDR3 size: 16 residues. The chain's CDR3 is CASSPRLARGEETQYF. CDR3 bases: TGTGCCAGCTCACCCCGACTAGCGAGGGGCGAAGAGACCCAGTACTTC.